The clone carrying this TCR beta chain came up many times. The authors amplified TCR beta CDR3 from genomic DNA using two-round multiplex PCR. Amplification during the initial PCR round employed primers specific to each TRBV and TRBJ gene. TCRdb reprocessed the multiplex PCR reads via MiXCR and lists one record per CDR3 protein. This sample has fewer than 35,000 distinct CDR3 sequences; around 32% occur once, and the top ten carry 9% to 14%. The data belong to a study of prognosis after radiotherapy for stage I lung cancer. The wider study: After radiotherapy, distant metastases appeared in a few patients at a median of approximately 7 months, and roughly 16 patients showed no significant progression.

Germline assignment: CDR1 DFQATT and CDR2 SNEGSKA (reference sequence). The CDR3 consists of 14 residues. The V and J ends lost 6 bases and 4 bases, in that order; junction bases with no gene match: 11. The clonotype comes from a donor of 50 years or more with non-small cell lung cancer. The sequences come from PBMCs, collected before or after stereotactic body radiation therapy (not recorded which). This chain links TRBV20-1 with TRBJ1-2; 7 nucleotides match TRBD1. For the CDR3, the DNA is TGCAGTGCCACCGTTCGACAGGGAGCCTATGGCTACACCTTC. Translation: CSATVRQGAYGYTF.